The 18 T cell receptor beta chains listed next were all sequenced from one sample in a study of graft-versus-host responses after intestinal transplantation. Which antigens these TCRs recognize remains unknown. Sequenced by immunoSEQ multiplex PCR; TCRdb stores in-frame clones only, minus some. The sample has some 90,000 clones; roughly 93% are singletons. The specimen comprised unstimulated CD8+ T cells sorted from spleen or lymph node cells, sampled before intestinal transplant. The receptors derive from a human donor who received an intestinal transplant.

The chain uses TRBV20-1 and TRBJ1-5, with D possibly matching TRBD1 (5 bases). Germline CDR1 is DFQATT and CDR2 is SNEGSKA (reference sequence). Trimming pared 6 bases from V and 15 bases from J, leaving 18 bases between. The CDR3 sequence is 11 residues long. The CDR3 DNA is TGCAGTGCGCCAACAGGTGGCGATTGGCATTTT. Translated, it gives CSAPTGGDWHF.

The genes are TRBV30 and TRBJ1-1, with D maybe TRBD1 (6 bases). The CDR3 spans 13 residues. The V gene's germline CDR1 is GTSNPN and CDR2 SVGIG (reference sequence). With 1 base removed from V and 3 bases from J, the gap between germline ends came to 9 bases. DNA of the CDR3: TGTGCCTGGAGTGCAGGGGATTACACTGAAGCTTTCTTT. Translating it yields CAWSAGDYTEAFF.

The chain carries TRBV5-6 and TRBJ2-5; D not resolved. The V and J ends lost 4 bases and 5 bases respectively, with 18 bases between them. Germline CDR1 and CDR2: SGHDT and YYEEEE. The CDR3 consists of 15 residues. Here the CDR3 DNA reads TGTGCCAGCAGCGCCGGCGGCTCCGCTGGGGAGACCCAGTACTTC. Translating it yields CASSAGGSAGETQYF. The whole variable domain, remainder taken from reference TRBV5-6 and TRBJ2-5, is DAGVTQSPTHLIKTRGQQVTLRCSPKSGHDTVSWYQQALGQGPQFIFQYYEEEERQRGNFPDRFSGHQFPNYSSELNVNALLLGDSALYLCASSAGGSAGETQYFGPGTRLLVL.

V usage is TRBV4-1 and J usage is TRBJ2-5; 13 bases map to TRBD2. The CDR3 has 15 amino acids. Germline loops: CDR1 MGHRA, CDR2 YSYEKL. V lost 4 bases to trimming and J lost 4 bases; unmatched junction nucleotides: 3. The CDR3 protein is CASSPLAGGLETQYF. CDR3 bases: TGCGCCAGCAGCCCACTAGCGGGGGGGTTAGAGACCCAGTACTTC.

V and J are TRBV5-4 and TRBJ2-7; TRBD1 is a possible D gene (6 bases). The CDR3 runs 13 residues. Germline lookup yields CDR1 SGHNT and CDR2 YYREEE (reference sequence). Trimming took off 3 bases at V and 4 bases at J, with 11 bases between the two ends. The CDR3 region is CASSWGLEYEQYF. Here the CDR3 DNA reads TGTGCCAGCAGCTGGGGGCTAGAATACGAGCAGTACTTC.

This clone was observed a single time. V is TRBV30 and J is TRBJ2-7; D uncertain. Germline V lookup: CDR1 GTSNPN, CDR2 SVGIG (reference sequence). The CDR3 is made up of 12 amino acids. V was cut by 0 bases and J by 5 bases, with 8 bases left in between. As DNA, the CDR3 is TGTGCCTGGAGTGTAACCACAAACGAGCAGTACTTC. Translation gives CAWSVTTNEQYF.

The chain links TRBV19 to TRBJ2-1, with TRBD2 as a possible D gene (6 bases). The germline gives CDR1 LNHDA, CDR2 SQIVND (reference sequence). There are 15 residues in the CDR3. V was cut by 10 bases and J by 4 bases, with 20 bases left in between. CDR3: CATAWDSGPYNEQFF. The CDR3 DNA follows: TGTGCCACCGCCTGGGATAGCGGACCTTACAATGAGCAGTTCTTC.

This sequence joins TRBV4-1 and TRBJ1-5, with 9 positions matching TRBD1. This CDR3 contains 19 residues. In germline, CDR1 is MGHRA, CDR2 YSYEKL. The V and J ends lost 2 bases and 4 bases, in that order; junction bases with no gene match: 15. In DNA, the CDR3 is TGCGCCAGCAGCCAATATATTCTGGGACAGGGTAACCCTAATCAGCCCCAGCATTTT. This codes for CASSQYILGQGNPNQPQHF.

This rearrangement joins TRBV5-4 to TRBJ2-3; possible D gene TRBD2, 6 bases. V lost 0 bases and J lost 6, with 11 bases in between. The CDR3 is 14 residues long. In germline, CDR1 is SGHNT, CDR2 YYREEE (reference sequence). CDR3 sequence reads: CASSLVGGPDTQYF. The CDR3 region has the DNA TGTGCCAGCAGCTTGGTTGGAGGGCCCGATACGCAGTATTTT.

V usage is TRBV19 and J usage is TRBJ2-2; D uncertain. CDR3 size: 11 residues. The germline V gene has CDR1 LNHDA and CDR2 SQIVND (reference sequence). Trimming took off 2 bases at V and 8 bases at J, with 3 bases between the two ends. CDR3: CASSITGELFF. DNA for the CDR3: TGTGCCAGTAGTATAACAGGGGAGCTGTTTTTT.

V is TRBV19 and J is TRBJ2-2, with 9 bases lining up with TRBD1. Germline CDR1 and CDR2: LNHDA and SQIVND (reference sequence). This CDR3 has 18 residues. The V and J ends lost 7 bases and 4 bases, in that order; junction bases with no gene match: 16. The CDR3 DNA is TGTGCCAGTACCCCACGGAATTACAGGGGGCGTAGCACCGGGGAGCTGTTTTTT. Translation: CASTPRNYRGRSTGELFF.

This rearrangement joins TRBV11-3 to TRBJ2-7; 9 bases are a match to TRBD1. The CDR3 sequence is 15 residues long. The germline gives CDR1 SGHNT, CDR2 YENEEA. The ends lost 4 bases at V and 4 bases at J; junction bases unmatched: 8. CDR3 amino acids: CASSSRTGDSYEQYF. The CDR3 region has the DNA TGTGCCAGCAGCTCAAGGACAGGGGATTCTTACGAGCAGTACTTC.

The rearrangement links TRBV30 to TRBJ2-7; no clear D. Trimming removed 3 bases from V and 7 bases from J, with 13 bases in between. The CDR3 is 12 residues long. Germline loops: CDR1 GTSNPN, CDR2 SVGIG (reference sequence). The CDR3 DNA reads TGTGCCTGGAGCGCCGGGTCTGGGGAGCAGTACTTC. It yields the protein CAWSAGSGEQYF.

The chain has TRBV4-3 and TRBJ2-7, with 8 bases lining up with TRBD1. CDR1 is LGHNA, CDR2 YSLEER, per germline. The CDR3 consists of 15 residues. V gave up 4 bases and J gave up 3 bases; unmatched junction bases: 8. The CDR3 protein is CASSPDRVSHYEQYF. The CDR3 DNA follows: TGCGCCAGCAGCCCGGACAGGGTATCCCACTACGAGCAGTACTTC.

The V and J genes are TRBV10-2 and TRBJ2-7; maybe TRBD2 (5 bases). This CDR3 contains 12 residues. The germline V gene has CDR1 WSHSY and CDR2 SAAADI. V gave up 7 bases and J gave up 0 bases, with 7 bases separating them. CDR3 bases: TGCGCCAGCACCGGGGACTCCTACGAGCAGTACTTC. It specifies CASTGDSYEQYF.

This clone has only one observation. The chain has TRBV27 and TRBJ2-3; D remains unclear. Germline V lookup: CDR1 MNHEY, CDR2 SMNVEV (reference sequence). The CDR3 sequence is 12 residues long. Trimming cost V 6 bases and J 4 bases, with 8 bases left between them. The CDR3 nucleotides read TGTGCCAGCAGAACAGCCTCAGATACGCAGTATTTT. This translates into CASRTASDTQYF.

This clone was observed once. The CDR3 protein is CASSIGLAGGEQYF. The CDR3 DNA reads TGTGCCAGTAGTATAGGGCTAGCGGGAGGCGAGCAGTACTTC. The chain uses TRBV19 and TRBJ2-7; 11 bases map to TRBD2. V dropped 1 base and J dropped 6; count of bases not matched to a gene: 2. The CDR3 extends over 14 amino acids. CDR1 is LNHDA and CDR2 is SQIVND in the germline V gene (reference sequence).

The CDR3 DNA sequence: TGCGCCAGCAATGAAGCGGGAGGGAGTACAGATACGCAGTATTTT. Protein sequence: CASNEAGGSTDTQYF. This rearrangement joins TRBV4-1 to TRBJ2-3, with 10 bases identical to TRBD2. Unmatched junction bases numbered 7, after V lost 7 bases and J lost 3 bases. The CDR3 has 15 residues. CDR1 and CDR2 from the germline V gene are MGHRA and YSYEKL.